Below, 2 T cell receptor beta chains from the same sample are listed, as sequenced in a study of blood T cell repertoires in COVID-19. Produced via immunoSEQ multiplex PCR; TCRdb's table is partial and in-frame only. Counted here are 250,000 or so clones, approximately 89% occurring once; the ten biggest clones make up roughly 3%. The sequenced material came from PBMCs or T cells enriched from blood (not recorded which). Every receptor here comes from a woman aged 40 to 49 who had been exposed to COVID-19.

The gene calls are TRBV10-3 and TRBJ2-7; D may be TRBD1 (5 bases). The V end lost 6 bases, the J end lost 2 bases, and 8 bases lay between the germline ends. The CDR3 consists of 12 residues. The germline V gene encodes CDR1 ENHRY and CDR2 SYGVKD. The CDR3 DNA is TGTGCCATCAGCGCAGGGACCTACGAGCAGTACTTC. Protein sequence: CAISAGTYEQYF.

V and J are TRBV28 and TRBJ1-3, with D tentatively TRBD1 (6 bases). The CDR3 is made up of 14 amino acids. Trimming stripped 2 bases from V and 3 bases from J, with 8 bases between. The germline gives CDR1 MDHEN, CDR2 SYDVKM. The CDR3 here is CASSLKDSGNTIYF. The CDR3 DNA reads as TGTGCCAGCAGTTTAAAGGACAGTGGAAACACCATATATTTT.